This T cell receptor beta chain was obtained from a study of blood T cell repertoires in COVID-19. As for the study in general: Some COVID-19 samples were acute and others convalescent; all came from the United States, Italy and Spain. Sources were T cells, B-cell-depleted T cells, or PBMCs; the material itself was cDNA or gDNA.

From germline, CDR1 is LGHDT and CDR2 YNNKEL (reference sequence). V was clipped by 5 bases and J by 5 bases, with 10 bases between them. The CDR3 is made up of 13 amino acids. As processed by the authors: The assay estimated nucleated cells by amplifying reference gene primers. Profiled with immunoSEQ multiplex PCR; TCRdb holds only in-frame clones, not every one. V and J calls and clone size come straight from that table; D and trimming were deduced from the DNA. In the table there are approximately 250,000 clones, 85% of which are singletons. The chain employs TRBV3-1 (or the pseudogene TRBV3-2) and TRBJ1-5; D remains unclear. This TCR came from a woman aged 55-69 years with active or convalescent COVID-19. The source material was peripheral blood. DNA for the CDR3: TGTGCCAGCAGCTTTCGCGTAGATCAGCCCCAGCATTTT. Its translation is CASSFRVDQPQHF.